This T cell receptor beta chain was retrieved from a study of T cell responses to AZD1222 COVID-19 vaccine. The protocol was immunoSEQ multiplex PCR, while the TCRdb copy is restricted to in-frame clones and leaves out a portion. The sample lists about 120,000 clones, about 90% seen once, with around 0.96% in the top ten. The CDR3 sequence is 13 residues long. Trimming removed 3 bases from V and 0 bases from J, with 5 bases in between. Per germline, CDR1 SGHTA and CDR2 FQGNSA. Regarding the study as a whole: Spike-specific TCR breadth rose after two AZD1222 doses, and depth rose as well. Without day 14 samples, only post-peak T cell repertoires were studied. The donor group comprised mostly white British people and more females; the analysis possibly underestimated clonal diversity. At 160-218 and 743-854, vaccine-associated CD4 TCRs were dominant, and they spanned spike.

With regard to this clone: Its antigen remains unidentified.

The source material was peripheral blood, sampled on day 0 of AZD1222 vaccination. J is TRBJ1-1 and V is TRBV7-2; no reliable D call. The receptor's source is an adult in good health. The CDR3 loop is CASSFTLNTEAFF. Written as DNA, the CDR3 is TGTGCCAGCAGCTTCACCTTGAACACTGAAGCTTTCTTT.